A single sample is the source of the 20 T cell receptor beta chains below, sequenced in a study of CD8+CD57+ T cells in acquired aplastic anemia. Genomic DNA provided the template from which TCR beta VDJ and CDR3 profiles were obtained. In TCRdb, the reads were re-called with MiXCR into one record per CDR3 protein. The profile shows about 180,000 distinct CDR3 sequences, approximately 46% of them singletons. The sample was sorted CD4+, CD8+, or CD8+CD57+ T cells (not recorded which) from PBMCs. These TCRs come from a human donor in good health.

The chain uses TRBV7-9 and TRBJ2-7, with 9 bases identical to TRBD1. The length of the CDR3 is 14 residues. CDR1 SEHNR and CDR2 FQNEAQ come from the germline V gene (reference sequence). With 0 bases clipped from V and 6 bases from J, the junction kept 3 bases outside the gene matches. The CDR3 coding sequence is TGTGCCAGCAGCTTAGCGGCGACAGGGGGCGAGCAGTACTTC. Protein sequence: CASSLAATGGEQYF.

This chain links TRBV2 with TRBJ2-5; D gene unclear. The CDR3 length is 12 residues. The germline CDR1 and CDR2 sequences are SNHLY and FYNNEI. The V gene lost 8 bases and the J gene lost 1 base, with 8 bases spanning the gap. CDR3 in amino acids: CASGWGQETQYF. In DNA, the CDR3 is TGTGCCAGCGGTTGGGGCCAAGAGACCCAGTACTTC.

This clonotype was detected many times. The rearrangement links TRBV20-1 to TRBJ2-4; tentative D call: TRBD2 (5 bases). The length of the CDR3 is 13 residues. V lost 4 bases to trimming and J lost 3 bases, with 10 bases between them. Per the germline V gene, CDR1 is DFQATT and CDR2 is SNEGSKA (reference sequence). Written as DNA, the CDR3 is TGCAGTGCTACGGAGCGGATCAAAAACATTCAGTACTTC. Protein product: CSATERIKNIQYF.

This clonotype appeared many times. The chain carries TRBV2 and TRBJ2-2; perhaps TRBD2 as D (5 bases). Germline values: CDR1 SNHLY, CDR2 FYNNEI. The CDR3 length is 18 residues. With 2 bases removed from V and 2 bases from J, the gap between germline ends came to 18 bases. The CDR3: CASSELGPGNLNTGELFF. The CDR3 region has the DNA TGTGCCAGCAGTGAATTAGGCCCCGGGAACCTCAACACCGGGGAGCTGTTTTTT.

In this sample, this clonotype turned up a few times. The V call is TRBV28, the J call TRBJ1-3; D is ambiguous. V was trimmed by 6 bases and J by 0 bases, leaving 9 bases between them. The germline V gene has CDR1 MDHEN and CDR2 SYDVKM. CDR3 length: 14 residues. The CDR3 region is CASSNADSGNTIYF. DNA for the CDR3: TGTGCCAGCAGCAACGCCGACTCTGGAAACACCATATATTTT. The full variable domain, rest sourced from reference TRBV28 and TRBJ1-3, is DVKVTQSSRYLVKRTGEKVFLECVQDMDHENMFWYRQDPGLGLRLIYFSYDVKMKEKGDIPEGYSVSREKKERFSLILESASTNQTSMYLCASSNADSGNTIYFGEGSWLTVV.

V usage is TRBV7-3 and J usage is TRBJ2-2; D is undetermined. V lost 2 bases, J lost 9 bases, and 10 bases lay in between. The CDR3 is 13 residues long. The V gene's germline CDR1 is SGHTA and CDR2 FQGTGA. In DNA, the CDR3 is TGTGCCAGCAGCTTAGCAACGGCCTGGGAGCTGTTTTTT. Translating gives CASSLATAWELFF.

The rearrangement uses TRBV4-2 and TRBJ2-2; D may correspond to TRBD1 or TRBD2 (5 bases each). Looked up from germline, CDR1 is LGHNA and CDR2 is YNFKEQ. The CDR3 length is 16 residues. The V and J ends lost 4 bases and 0 bases respectively, with 12 bases between them. As DNA, the CDR3 is TGTGCCAGCAGCCGGGGGTCTAGCTCGAACACCGGGGAGCTGTTTTTT. Translated, it gives CASSRGSSSNTGELFF.

The CDR3 loop is CASSQDSTGGSDTQYF. CDR3 coding DNA: TGTGCCAGCAGCCAAGATTCAACAGGGGGCTCAGATACGCAGTATTTT. The genes are TRBV4-2 and TRBJ2-3; TRBD1 agrees at 9 bases. The V segment lost 0 bases and the J segment 4 bases; nucleotides outside the gene matches: 5. The CDR3 has 16 residues. The germline V gene has CDR1 LGHNA and CDR2 YNFKEQ.

This clonotype was found many times. J is TRBJ2-5 and V is TRBV9, with 9 bases fitting TRBD2. J was trimmed by 3 bases and V by 4 bases; bases with no gene match: 7. The CDR3 covers 15 residues. Per the germline V gene, CDR1 is SGDLS and CDR2 is YYNGEE. The CDR3 bases are TGTGCCAGCAGCCCTCGGGCTAGCGGGAAAGAGACCCAGTACTTC. Translated: CASSPRASGKETQYF.

This clonotype was seen many times. The V gene is TRBV4-1, the J gene TRBJ1-2; tentative D call: TRBD1 (5 bases). V was cut by 7 bases and J by 4 bases, with 16 bases left in between. The CDR3 sequence is 14 residues long. Germline V gives CDR1 MGHRA, CDR2 YSYEKL. CDR3: CASTSEDISYGYTF. The CDR3 DNA follows: TGCGCCAGCACATCCGAGGACATCTCCTATGGCTACACCTTC.

This clonotype has a handful of counts. The chain uses TRBV20-1 and TRBJ2-7, with D tentatively TRBD2 (5 bases). This CDR3 is 13 amino acids long. V lost 3 bases to trimming and J lost 2 bases, with 11 bases between them. CDR1 and CDR2 from the germline V gene are DFQATT and SNEGSKA (reference sequence). The CDR3 DNA is TGCAGTGCTAGTGACCCGGGGACCTACGAGCAGTACTTC. This translates into CSASDPGTYEQYF.

This clonotype was counted at least ten times. The V call is TRBV7-2, the J call TRBJ2-7; D not certain. Germline lookup yields CDR1 SGHTA and CDR2 FQGNSA. The CDR3 runs to 14 residues. Trimming took off 8 bases at V and 1 base at J, with 15 bases between the two ends. The CDR3 coding sequence is TGTGCCAGCGCTGAAGAGCCTTCTTCCTACGAGCAGTACTTC. Protein sequence: CASAEEPSSYEQYF.

This clonotype has at least ten counts. V and J are TRBV20-1 and TRBJ2-7; no reliable D call. V dropped 1 base and J dropped 0 bases, with 13 bases sitting between them. This CDR3 is built from 15 residues. Germline V gene data show CDR1 as DFQATT and CDR2 as SNEGSKA (reference sequence). CDR3: CSARAPQRSSYEQYF. The CDR3 region has the DNA TGCAGTGCTAGAGCTCCCCAGCGTAGCTCCTACGAGCAGTACTTC.

The gene calls are TRBV30 and TRBJ2-7; the D gene is possibly TRBD1 (6 bases). Between the trimmed V and J ends, which lost 0 bases and 4 bases, there was a span of 10 bases. CDR1 GTSNPN and CDR2 SVGIG come from the germline V gene (reference sequence). This CDR3 is built from 13 residues. This CDR3 reads CAWSVGGQYEQYF. DNA of the CDR3: TGTGCCTGGAGTGTAGGGGGTCAATACGAGCAGTACTTC.

This clonotype was counted once. This rearrangement joins TRBV11-1 to TRBJ2-1; 7 bases map to TRBD2. The V gene end was trimmed by 4 bases and the J gene end by 4 bases; junction bases not matched to a gene: 7. Germline V gene lookup returns CDR1 SGHAT and CDR2 FQDESV (reference sequence). This CDR3 is 15 amino acids long. CDR3 region: CASSSPLATYNEQFF. DNA for the CDR3: TGTGCCAGCAGCTCCCCACTAGCGACTTACAATGAGCAGTTCTTC.

Regarding this clonotype: A read error is possible here, since a much larger clone lies one base away. CDR3: CASSQALTNTQYF. CDR3 coding DNA: TGTGCCAGCAGCCAAGCGCTTACAAATACGCAGTATTTT. The genes are TRBV5-6 and TRBJ2-3; D is uncertain. Trimming cost V 4 bases and J 7 bases, with 13 bases left between them. The CDR3 extends over 13 amino acids. CDR1 and CDR2 (germline): SGHDT, YYEEEE.

CDR3 loop: CASSPTQEGSPLHF. As DNA, the CDR3 is TGTGCCAGCAGCCCCACGCAGGAAGGTTCACCCCTCCACTTT. The V gene is TRBV7-9, the J gene TRBJ1-6; D is undetermined. The V end was cut by 5 bases, the J end by 9 bases, with 14 bases between. The CDR3 covers 14 residues. Germline loops: CDR1 SEHNR, CDR2 FQNEAQ (reference sequence).

To note about this clonotype: This may arise from a read error, as a much more abundant clone is one base away. This sequence joins TRBV6-5 and TRBJ1-1; D ambiguous. The CDR3 is made up of 15 amino acids. Deletions cut 6 bases from V and 0 bases from J, with 14 bases between. Germline V gene data show CDR1 as MNHEY and CDR2 as SVGAGI. CDR3 sequence reads: CASSPGGSMNTEAFF. The CDR3 region has the DNA TGTGCCAGCAGCCCCGGCGGCAGTATGAACACTGAAGCTTTCTTT.

The V call is TRBV2, the J call TRBJ2-7, with 9 bases lining up with TRBD1. This CDR3 is 12 amino acids long. Germline-derived CDR1 and CDR2 are SNHLY and FYNNEI. V shed 8 bases, J shed 4 bases, and the junction held 3 bases outside the gene matches. CDR3 protein: CASGGQGYEQYF. Here the CDR3 DNA reads TGTGCCAGCGGGGGACAGGGTTACGAGCAGTACTTC.

The chain has TRBV29-1 and TRBJ2-7, with 10 bases matching TRBD2. After removal of 4 bases from V and 4 bases from J, the junction contained 4 bases not matched to a gene. CDR3 length: 13 amino acids. Germline V lookup: CDR1 SQVTM, CDR2 ANQGSEA. CDR3 protein: CSVVASGSYEQYF. Here the CDR3 DNA reads TGCAGCGTTGTAGCTAGCGGGAGTTACGAGCAGTACTTC.